The 15 T cell receptor beta chains in this list originate from one sample, sequenced in a study of PD-1 and CTLA-4 blockade in melanoma (dated by TCRdb to 2020 to 2023). The library was built by means of the immunoSEQ multiplex PCR assay. TCRdb limited this immuneACCESS table to in-frame rearrangements with V and J called. A share of clones is missing; checked studies link under half to unresolved V genes, and the rest is unexplained. The sample profile shows around 31,000 clones; approximately 89% of them were found once. Clones ranked in the top ten supply roughly 9% of the sample. This specimen was CD8+ T cells from peripheral blood, taken from a patient given anti-PD-1 treatment. The source of these receptors is a human donor with melanoma.

The V gene is TRBV19, the J gene TRBJ1-2; a weak D match, TRBD1 (5 bases). Looked up from germline, CDR1 is LNHDA and CDR2 is SQIVND (reference sequence). V lost 4 bases, J lost 8 bases, and 11 bases lay in between. The CDR3 runs 12 residues. The chain's CDR3 is CASSTGIRGYTF. In DNA, the CDR3 is TGTGCCAGTAGTACAGGGATACGCGGCTACACCTTC.

J is TRBJ2-5 and V is TRBV6-5, with D hard to call. The CDR3 length is 13 residues. Germline V CDR1 and CDR2: MNHEY, SVGAGI. Trimming took off 0 bases at V and 5 bases at J, with 7 bases between the two ends. CDR3 region: CASSYSAGETQYF. Here the CDR3 DNA reads TGTGCCAGCAGTTACTCCGCTGGGGAGACCCAGTACTTC.

CDR3 residues: CASSSPSASLTDTQYF. CDR3 bases: TGTGCCAGCAGTTCCCCCTCCGCGTCTCTCACAGATACGCAGTATTTT. The V call is TRBV28, the J call TRBJ2-3; D not certain. V was clipped by 4 bases and J by 2 bases, with 16 bases between them. There are 16 residues in the CDR3. Germline V CDR1 and CDR2: MDHEN, SYDVKM.

The chain is built from TRBV9 and TRBJ1-1; possible D gene TRBD1, 6 bases. The CDR3 runs 14 residues. CDR1 is SGDLS and CDR2 is YYNGEE in the germline V gene. The V end was cut by 2 bases, the J end by 1 base, with 9 bases between. CDR3 DNA: TGTGCCAGCAGCGTCGGCAGGGGGAACACTGAAGCTTTCTTT. Residues: CASSVGRGNTEAFF. Combining the CDR3 with reference TRBV9 and TRBJ1-1 gives the whole variable domain DSGVTQTPKHLITATGQRVTLRCSPRSGDLSVYWYQQSLDQGLQFLIQYYNGEERAKGNILERFSAQQFPDLHSELNLSSLELGDSALYFCASSVGRGNTEAFFGQGTRLTVV.

The chain uses TRBV30 and TRBJ1-1, with 8 nucleotides matching TRBD1. The CDR3 totals 13 residues. The J segment lost 7 bases and the V segment lost 3 bases, leaving 7 bases of the junction unmatched. The germline V gene encodes CDR1 GTSNPN and CDR2 SVGIG (reference sequence). The CDR3 nucleotides read TGTGCCTGGAGAATAGGACAGGGAATTGAAGCTTTCTTT. Translated: CAWRIGQGIEAFF.

This clone was picked up one time. The chain links TRBV6-5 to TRBJ2-1; no clear D gene. The CDR3 sequence is 11 residues long. Trimming stripped 5 bases from V and 4 bases from J, with 3 bases between. CDR1 and CDR2 (germline): MNHEY, SVGAGI. CDR3 sequence reads: CASSLYNEQFF. As DNA, the CDR3 is TGTGCCAGCAGTCTTTACAATGAGCAGTTCTTC.

The V call is TRBV28, the J call TRBJ2-1; D is possibly TRBD1 (6 bases). The germline CDR1 and CDR2 sequences are MDHEN and SYDVKM. V lost 5 bases and J lost 5, with 19 bases in between. The CDR3 contains 16 residues. The DNA for the CDR3 is TGTGCCAGCAGTCGGACAGCCCTAGGGAGTGACAATGAGCAGTTCTTC. This codes for CASSRTALGSDNEQFF.

This chain joins TRBV2 and TRBJ2-3, with D uncertain. V gave up 4 bases and J gave up 3 bases, with 11 bases separating them. Per germline, CDR1 SNHLY and CDR2 FYNNEI. The CDR3 has 14 residues. The CDR3 DNA is TGTGCCAGCAGTGGACGATCTAGGACAGATACGCAGTATTTT. The encoded protein is CASSGRSRTDTQYF.

The chain uses TRBV6-4 and TRBJ1-2; 10 bases are shared with TRBD1. CDR1 and CDR2 from the germline V gene are MRHNA and SNTAGT. Germline trimming cut 2 bases from V and 5 bases from J; bases unmatched to any gene: 5. The CDR3 totals 15 residues. The CDR3 reads CASSDPDRGKYGYTF. The DNA for the CDR3 is TGTGCCAGCAGTGACCCGGACAGGGGGAAATATGGCTACACCTTC.

The chain carries TRBV14 and TRBJ1-2, with unresolved D. The CDR3 loop spans 12 amino acids. CDR1 is SGHDN and CDR2 is FVKESK in the germline V gene. Trimming left V 1 base short and J 8 bases short, with 8 bases between. Written as DNA, the CDR3 is TGTGCCAGCAGCCAAGGGGTATTGGGCTACACCTTC. Protein product: CASSQGVLGYTF.

The chain uses TRBV7-9 and TRBJ2-7; no firm D call. Germline V gene data show CDR1 as SEHNR and CDR2 as FQNEAQ (reference sequence). The CDR3 loop spans 11 amino acids. The ends were cut back, 5 bases at V and 7 bases at J, with 9 bases in the middle. The chain's CDR3 is CASSLPGEQYF. The CDR3 nucleotides read TGTGCCAGCAGCCTCCCCGGAGAGCAGTACTTC.

The CDR3 DNA sequence: TGTGCCAGCAGCTTAACCAGCGGGGGCACAGATACGCAGTATTTT. This codes for CASSLTSGGTDTQYF. V gene TRBV7-8 combines with J gene TRBJ2-3; TRBD2 agrees at 7 bases. This CDR3 comprises 15 residues. Trimming removed 2 bases from V and 1 base from J; junction bases left unmatched: 3. Per the germline V gene, CDR1 is SGHVS and CDR2 is FQNEAQ.

As to this clone: One end of the junction is discordant with germline, which a read error may explain. J is TRBJ2-5 and V is TRBV20-1; D unclear. The CDR3 totals 10 residues. In germline, CDR1 is DFQATT, CDR2 SNEGSKA (reference sequence). DNA for the CDR3: TGCAGTGCTAGGTCCAGCTTCCTCGACTTC. It encodes CSARSSFLDF.

The genes are TRBV12-3 or TRBV12-4 and TRBJ2-2; weak D call: TRBD2 (5 bases). There are 13 residues in the CDR3. Trimming removed 3 bases at V and 5 bases at J, with 7 bases between. CDR3 in amino acids: CASSFGSTGELFF. The CDR3 nucleotides read TGTGCCAGCAGTTTTGGGAGTACCGGGGAGCTGTTTTTT.

V gene TRBV7-9 combines with J gene TRBJ1-1, with D possibly TRBD1 on 5 matching bases. V gave up 4 bases and J gave up 4 bases, with 13 bases separating them. From germline, CDR1 is SEHNR and CDR2 FQNEAQ (reference sequence). The CDR3 has 14 amino acids. CDR3 loop: CASSYRGGGTEAFF. The CDR3 DNA reads as TGTGCCAGCAGCTATAGGGGAGGCGGCACTGAAGCTTTCTTT. Full variable domain (remainder filled in from reference TRBV7-9 and TRBJ1-1): DTGVSQNPRHKITKRGQNVTFRCDPISEHNRLYWYRQTLGQGPEFLTYFQNEAQLEKSRLLSDRFSAERPKGSFSTLEIQRTEQGDSAMYLCASSYRGGGTEAFFGQGTRLTVV.